The table lists the clone carrying this T cell receptor (beta chain) with a count of one. This sample is part of a study of shared T cell receptors in the human thymus. Germline loops: CDR1 MGHRA, CDR2 YSYEKL. Trimming shortened V by 4 bases and J by 1 base, and 16 bases separated the two germline ends. The CDR3 totals 16 residues. Clones were read by immunoSEQ multiplex PCR, and TCRdb kept only the in-frame ones, dropping some. In the table there are 700,000 or so clones, 70% to 90% of which are singletons. These same records also appear under a second study, on human thymus T cells. According to that study: Thymus tissue was removed during corrective cardiac surgery. Within thymic and blood repertoires, V and J gene usage appeared to be biased. Related studies found that unrelated individuals share highly overlapping thymic repertoires.

The chain has TRBV4-1 and TRBJ1-1; D is undetermined. This clonotype originated in a girl under three years old with a congenital heart defect. Sequenced sample: thymocytes. The CDR3 spells CASSPLWKASNTEAFF. The CDR3 DNA is TGCGCCAGCAGCCCGCTTTGGAAAGCGTCGAACACTGAAGCTTTCTTT.